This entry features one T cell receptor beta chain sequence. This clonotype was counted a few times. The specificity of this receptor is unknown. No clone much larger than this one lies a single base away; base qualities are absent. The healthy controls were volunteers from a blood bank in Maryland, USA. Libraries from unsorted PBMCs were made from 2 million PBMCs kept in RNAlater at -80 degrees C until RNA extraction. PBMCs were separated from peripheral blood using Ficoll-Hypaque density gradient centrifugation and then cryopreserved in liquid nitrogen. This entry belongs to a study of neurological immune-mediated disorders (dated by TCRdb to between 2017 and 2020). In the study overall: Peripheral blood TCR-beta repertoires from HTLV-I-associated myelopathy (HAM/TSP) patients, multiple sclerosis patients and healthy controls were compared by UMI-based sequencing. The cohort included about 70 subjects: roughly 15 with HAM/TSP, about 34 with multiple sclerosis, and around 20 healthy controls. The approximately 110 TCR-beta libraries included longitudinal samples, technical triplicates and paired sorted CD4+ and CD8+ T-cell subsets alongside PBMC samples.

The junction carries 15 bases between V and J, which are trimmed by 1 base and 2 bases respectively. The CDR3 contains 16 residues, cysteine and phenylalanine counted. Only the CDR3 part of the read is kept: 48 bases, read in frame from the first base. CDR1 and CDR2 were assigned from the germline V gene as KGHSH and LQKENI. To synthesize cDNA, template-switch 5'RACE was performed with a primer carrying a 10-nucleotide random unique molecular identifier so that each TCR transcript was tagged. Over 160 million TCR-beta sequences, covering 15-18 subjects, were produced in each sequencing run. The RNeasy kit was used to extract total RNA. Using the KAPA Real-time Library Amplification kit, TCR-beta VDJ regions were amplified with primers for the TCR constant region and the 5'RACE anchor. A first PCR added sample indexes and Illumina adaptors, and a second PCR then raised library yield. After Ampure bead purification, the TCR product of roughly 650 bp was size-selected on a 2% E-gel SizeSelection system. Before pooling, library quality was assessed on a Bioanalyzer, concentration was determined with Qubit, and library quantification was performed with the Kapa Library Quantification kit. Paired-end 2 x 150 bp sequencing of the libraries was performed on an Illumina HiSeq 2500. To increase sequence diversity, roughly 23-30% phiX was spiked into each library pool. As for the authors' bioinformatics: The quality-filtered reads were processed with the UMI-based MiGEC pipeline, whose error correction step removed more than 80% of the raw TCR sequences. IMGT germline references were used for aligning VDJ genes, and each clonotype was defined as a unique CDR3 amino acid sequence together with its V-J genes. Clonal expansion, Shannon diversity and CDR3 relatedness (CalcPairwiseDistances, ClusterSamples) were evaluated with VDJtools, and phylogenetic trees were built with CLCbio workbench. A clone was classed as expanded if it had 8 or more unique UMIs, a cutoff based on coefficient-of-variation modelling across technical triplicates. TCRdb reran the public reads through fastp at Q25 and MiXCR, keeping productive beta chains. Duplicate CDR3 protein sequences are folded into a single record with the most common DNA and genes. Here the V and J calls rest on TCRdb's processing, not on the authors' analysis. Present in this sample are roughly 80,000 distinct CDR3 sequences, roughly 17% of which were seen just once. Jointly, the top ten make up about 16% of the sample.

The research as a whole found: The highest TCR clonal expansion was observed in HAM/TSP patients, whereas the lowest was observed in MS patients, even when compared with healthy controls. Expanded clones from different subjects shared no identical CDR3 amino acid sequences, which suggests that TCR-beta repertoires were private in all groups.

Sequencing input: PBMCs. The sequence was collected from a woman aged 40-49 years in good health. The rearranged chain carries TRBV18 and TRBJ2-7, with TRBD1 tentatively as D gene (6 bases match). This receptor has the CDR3 CASSPQASQGPYEQYF. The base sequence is TGTGCCAGCTCACCACAAGCAAGCCAGGGGCCCTACGAGCAGTACTTC.